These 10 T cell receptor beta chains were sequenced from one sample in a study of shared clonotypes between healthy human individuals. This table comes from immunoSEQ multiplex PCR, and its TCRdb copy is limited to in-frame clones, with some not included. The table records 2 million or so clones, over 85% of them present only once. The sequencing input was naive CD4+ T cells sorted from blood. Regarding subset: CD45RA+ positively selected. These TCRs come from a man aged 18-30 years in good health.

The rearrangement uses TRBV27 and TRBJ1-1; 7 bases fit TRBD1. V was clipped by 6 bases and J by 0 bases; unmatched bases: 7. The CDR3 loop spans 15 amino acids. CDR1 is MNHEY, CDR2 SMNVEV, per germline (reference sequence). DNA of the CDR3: TGTGCCAGCAGGCGGGACAGCCTTATGAACACTGAAGCTTTCTTT. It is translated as CASRRDSLMNTEAFF.

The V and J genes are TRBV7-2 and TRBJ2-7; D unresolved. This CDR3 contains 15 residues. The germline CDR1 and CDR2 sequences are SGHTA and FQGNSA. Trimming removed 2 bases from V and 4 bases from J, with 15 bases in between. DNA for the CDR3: TGTGCCAGCAGCTTATCTACTCTCGGATTATACGAGCAGTACTTC. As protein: CASSLSTLGLYEQYF.

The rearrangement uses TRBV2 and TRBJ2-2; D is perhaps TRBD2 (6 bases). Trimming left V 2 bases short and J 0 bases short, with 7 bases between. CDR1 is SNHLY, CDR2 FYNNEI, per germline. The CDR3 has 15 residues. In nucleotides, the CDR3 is TGTGCCAGCAGTGAAACGGGGGCGAACACCGGGGAGCTGTTTTTT. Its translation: CASSETGANTGELFF.

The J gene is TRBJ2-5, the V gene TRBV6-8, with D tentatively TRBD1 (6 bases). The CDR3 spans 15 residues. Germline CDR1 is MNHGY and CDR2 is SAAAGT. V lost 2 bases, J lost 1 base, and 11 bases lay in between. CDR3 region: CASSYPGQFQETQYF. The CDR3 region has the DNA TGTGCCAGCAGTTACCCTGGACAGTTCCAAGAGACCCAGTACTTC.

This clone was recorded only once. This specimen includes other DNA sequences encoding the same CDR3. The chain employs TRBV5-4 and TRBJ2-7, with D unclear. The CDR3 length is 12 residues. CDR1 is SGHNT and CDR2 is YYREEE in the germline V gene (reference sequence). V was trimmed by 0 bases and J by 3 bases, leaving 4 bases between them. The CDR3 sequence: CASSLDRYEQYF. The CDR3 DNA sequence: TGTGCCAGCAGCTTGGATCGCTACGAGCAGTACTTC. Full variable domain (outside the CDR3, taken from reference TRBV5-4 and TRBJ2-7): ETGVTQSPTHLIKTRGQQVTLRCSSQSGHNTVSWYQQALGQGPQFIFQYYREEENGRGNFPPRFSGLQFPNYSSELNVNALELDDSALYLCASSLDRYEQYFGPGTRLTVT.

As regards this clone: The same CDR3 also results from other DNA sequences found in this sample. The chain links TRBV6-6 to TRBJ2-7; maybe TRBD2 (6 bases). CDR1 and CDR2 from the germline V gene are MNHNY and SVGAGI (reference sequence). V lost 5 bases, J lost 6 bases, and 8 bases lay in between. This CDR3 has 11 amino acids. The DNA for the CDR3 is TGTGCCAGCAGTGGGGGGTCCGAGCAGTACTTC. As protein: CASSGGSEQYF.

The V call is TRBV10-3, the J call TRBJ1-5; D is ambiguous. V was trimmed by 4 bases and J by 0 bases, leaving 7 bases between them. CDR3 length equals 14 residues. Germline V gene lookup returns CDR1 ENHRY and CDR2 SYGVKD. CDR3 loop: CAISVTDSNQPQHF. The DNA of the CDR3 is TGTGCCATCAGTGTAACCGATAGCAATCAGCCCCAGCATTTT.

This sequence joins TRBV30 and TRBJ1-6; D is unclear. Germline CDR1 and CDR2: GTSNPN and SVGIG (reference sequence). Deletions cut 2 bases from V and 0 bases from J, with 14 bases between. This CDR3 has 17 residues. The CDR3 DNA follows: TGTGCCTGGAGTACGGGGATAACTAGCTCCTATAATTCACCCCTCCACTTT. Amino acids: CAWSTGITSSYNSPLHF.

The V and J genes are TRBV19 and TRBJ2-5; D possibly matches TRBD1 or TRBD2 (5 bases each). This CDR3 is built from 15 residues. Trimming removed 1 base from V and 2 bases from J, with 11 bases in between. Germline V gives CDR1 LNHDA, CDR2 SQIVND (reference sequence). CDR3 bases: TGTGCCAGTAGTATAGGGGGGACGGAGCAAGAGACCCAGTACTTC. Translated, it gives CASSIGGTEQETQYF.

The CDR3 here is CASSLSSGKYNEQFF. In DNA, the CDR3 is TGTGCCAGCAGCTTATCCTCCGGGAAATACAATGAGCAGTTCTTC. The gene calls are TRBV7-2 and TRBJ2-1; tentatively, D is TRBD2 (5 bases). Germline V CDR1 and CDR2: SGHTA, FQGNSA. There are 15 residues in the CDR3. V lost 2 bases and J lost 4, with 12 bases in between.